Each of the 13 T cell receptor beta chains below was sequenced from the same sample in a study of monozygotic twins with inflammatory bowel disease. No DNA is given; TCRdb re-called the 5' RACE reads and lists each CDR3 protein once. This table holds about 330,000 distinct CDR3 sequences. Input material: blood. The receptors were sampled from a human donor with ulcerative colitis or Crohn's disease, or a healthy co-twin of an affected twin (not recorded which).

The rearrangement joins TRBV6-6 to TRBJ1-1. The germline V gene encodes CDR1 MNHNY and CDR2 SVGAGI (reference sequence). The CDR3 has 13 residues. CDR3 residues: CASSYSGEKGAFF.

This chain links TRBV14 with TRBJ2-1. The CDR3 has 16 residues. Germline values: CDR1 SGHDN, CDR2 FVKESK. CDR3 sequence reads: CASSQGLSSSYNEQFF.

This chain joins TRBV20-1 and TRBJ1-4; there is no DNA to check the TCRdb D call of TRBD1. This CDR3 spans 14 amino acids. From germline, CDR1 is DFQATT and CDR2 SNEGSKA (reference sequence). CDR3 sequence: CSAKPGTGREKLFF.

The chain links TRBV20-1 to TRBJ2-1. This CDR3 comprises 14 residues. Germline V gives CDR1 DFQATT, CDR2 SNEGSKA (reference sequence). The CDR3 here is CSARTMSSYNEQFF.

V gene TRBV3-1 combines with J gene TRBJ2-3; TCRdb selects TRBD2, and the lack of DNA leaves this call unchecked. Germline V gives CDR1 LGHDT, CDR2 YNNKEL (reference sequence). The CDR3 sequence is 17 residues long. CDR3 residues: CASSPTSSGKSADTQYF.

This chain joins TRBV20-1 and TRBJ1-1; TCRdb names TRBD1, which stays unverified in the absence of DNA. CDR1 and CDR2 from the germline V gene are DFQATT and SNEGSKA (reference sequence). This CDR3 region has 14 residues. The CDR3 loop reads CSASMGGGNTEAFF.

V is TRBV5-1 and J is TRBJ2-1; TCRdb picks TRBD2, but there is no DNA to check that call. CDR3 length: 17 residues. Looked up from germline, CDR1 is SGHRS and CDR2 is YFSETQ. Here the CDR3 reads CASSLGTSGRAPNEQFF.

The CDR3 spells CSARSGGSNQPQHF. The chain has TRBV20-1 and TRBJ1-5. CDR1 DFQATT and CDR2 SNEGSKA come from the germline V gene (reference sequence). CDR3 length equals 14 residues.

The CDR3 sequence: CASSQTDRRSNQPQHF. The genes are TRBV18 and TRBJ1-5; TCRdb designates TRBD1, a call that cannot be tested without DNA. In germline, CDR1 is KGHSH, CDR2 LQKENI. This CDR3 spans 16 amino acids. The full variable domain, in which reference TRBV18 and TRBJ1-5 provide the parts outside the CDR3, is NAGVMQNPRHLVRRRGQEARLRCSPMKGHSHVYWYRQLPEEGLKFMVYLQKENIIDESGMPKERFSAEFPKEGPSILRIQQVVRGDSAAYFCASSQTDRRSNQPQHFGDGTRLSIL.

The CDR3 protein is CASSVTGWDAYTF. The chain couples TRBV12-3 or TRBV12-4 to TRBJ1-2; TCRdb lists TRBD1, though no DNA is available to test this call. This CDR3 spans 13 amino acids.

The rearrangement joins TRBV20-1 to TRBJ1-5; with no DNA, the TCRdb D assignment of TRBD1 cannot be verified. The CDR3 consists of 14 residues. Germline V gene sequence: CDR1 DFQATT, CDR2 SNEGSKA (reference sequence). The CDR3 is CSARQQGSNQPQHF.

This chain joins TRBV10-3 and TRBJ1-2. Per germline, CDR1 ENHRY and CDR2 SYGVKD. This CDR3 contains 15 residues. The CDR3: CAISESSKDSDGYTF.

The rearrangement uses TRBV7-2 and TRBJ2-1; without DNA, the TCRdb call of TRBD2 cannot be checked. Germline lookup yields CDR1 SGHTA and CDR2 FQGNSA. CDR3 length: 17 residues. The CDR3 here is CASSSAGPGLAAIEQFF.